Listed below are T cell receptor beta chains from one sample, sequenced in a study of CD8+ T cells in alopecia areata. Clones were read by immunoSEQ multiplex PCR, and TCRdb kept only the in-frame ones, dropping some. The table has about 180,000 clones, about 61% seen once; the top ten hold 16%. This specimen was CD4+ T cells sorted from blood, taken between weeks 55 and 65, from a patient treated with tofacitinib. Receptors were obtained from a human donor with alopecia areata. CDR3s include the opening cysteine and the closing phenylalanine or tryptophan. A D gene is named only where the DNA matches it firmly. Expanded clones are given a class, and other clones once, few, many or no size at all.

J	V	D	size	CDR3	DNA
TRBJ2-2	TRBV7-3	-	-	CASSADRENTGELFF	TGTGCCAGCAGCGCCGACAGAGAGAACACCGGGGAGCTGTTTTTT
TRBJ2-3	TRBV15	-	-	CATSRDQGGRYTQYF	TGTGCCACCAGCAGAGATCAGGGGGGCCGGTATACGCAGTATTTT
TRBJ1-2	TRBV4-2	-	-	CASSQGGRLVSNYGYTF	TGTGCCAGCAGCCAGGGTGGGCGGCTAGTTTCTAACTATGGCTACACCTTC
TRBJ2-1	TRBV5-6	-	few	CASSSHFEQFF	TGTGCCAGCAGCTCGCACTTCGAGCAGTTCTTC
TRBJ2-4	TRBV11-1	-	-	CASSLYADLAKNIQYF	TGTGCCAGCAGCTTATATGCAGACCTAGCCAAAAACATTCAGTACTTC
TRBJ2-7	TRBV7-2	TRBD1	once	CASSKVLPGQGDYEQYF	TGTGCCAGCAGCAAAGTACTCCCGGGACAGGGGGACTACGAGCAGTACTTC
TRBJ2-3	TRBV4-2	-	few	CASSQDGSLNTQYF	TGTGCCAGCAGCCAAGATGGGTCTCTCAATACGCAGTATTTT
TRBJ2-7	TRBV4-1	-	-	CASSQAMGPDTYEQYF	TGCGCCAGCAGCCAAGCCATGGGACCCGATACCTACGAGCAGTACTTC
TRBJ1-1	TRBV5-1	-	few	CASKQAANTEAFF	TGCGCCAGCAAGCAGGCGGCGAACACTGAAGCTTTCTTT
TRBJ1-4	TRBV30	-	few	CAWSVQAGANEKLFF	TGTGCCTGGAGTGTACAGGCCGGGGCTAATGAAAAACTGTTTTTT
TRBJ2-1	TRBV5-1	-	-	CASSPDSFSGNEQFF	TGCGCCAGCAGCCCGGATTCTTTCTCTGGCAATGAGCAGTTCTTC
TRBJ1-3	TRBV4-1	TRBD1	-	CASSQDFGGQGNTIYF	TGCGCCAGCAGCCAAGATTTCGGGGGACAGGGAAACACCATATATTTT
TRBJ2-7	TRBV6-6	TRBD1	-	CASSYGTGSSYEQYF	TGTGCCAGCAGTTACGGGACAGGGAGCTCCTACGAGCAGTACTTC
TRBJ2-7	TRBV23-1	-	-	CARVSAVPPYEQYF	TGCGCCAGGGTAAGCGCGGTCCCACCTTACGAGCAGTACTTC
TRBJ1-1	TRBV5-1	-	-	CASSLVLRGLSPLEAFF	TGCGCCAGCAGCTTGGTTCTTAGGGGCCTCTCCCCCCTTGAAGCTTTCTTT
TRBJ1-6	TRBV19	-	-	CASSTQVSSYNSPLHF	TGTGCCAGTAGTACGCAAGTGAGCTCCTATAATTCACCCCTCCACTTT
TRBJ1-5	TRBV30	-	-	CAWSGKLDQPQHF	TGTGCCTGGAGTGGTAAATTGGATCAGCCCCAGCATTTT
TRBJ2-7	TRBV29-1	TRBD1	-	CSVVVDRVSLEQYF	TGCAGCGTGGTGGTCGACAGGGTTTCTCTCGAGCAGTACTTC
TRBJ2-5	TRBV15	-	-	CATSRVSVKETQYF	TGTGCCACCAGCAGAGTCTCAGTCAAGGAGACCCAGTACTTC
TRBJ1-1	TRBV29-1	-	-	CSVVGVMAFF	TGCAGCGTTGTGGGGGTTATGGCTTTCTTT
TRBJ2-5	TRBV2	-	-	CASSEIKGLGIETQYF	TGTGCCAGCAGCGAAATCAAGGGACTTGGAATCGAGACCCAGTACTTC
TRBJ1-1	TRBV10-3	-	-	CAISESVGTMMNTEAFF	TGTGCCATCAGTGAGTCAGTCGGGACAATGATGAACACTGAAGCTTTCTTT
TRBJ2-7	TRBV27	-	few	CASSSIGGTYEQYF	TGTGCCAGCAGTTCTATCGGGGGTACCTACGAGCAGTACTTC
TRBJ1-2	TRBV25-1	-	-	CASSVSPNYGYTF	TGTGCCAGCAGTGTATCACCTAACTATGGCTACACCTTC
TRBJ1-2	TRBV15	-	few	CATSRGQGFGGYTF	TGTGCCACCAGCAGAGGCCAGGGCTTCGGTGGCTACACCTTC
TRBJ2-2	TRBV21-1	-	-	CASSKEVGDRENGELFF	TGTGCCAGCAGCAAAGAGGTGGGGGACAGGGAAAACGGGGAGCTGTTTTTT
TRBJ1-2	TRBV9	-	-	CASSAGGSYGYTF	TGTGCCAGCAGCGCCGGTGGTAGCTATGGCTACACCTTC
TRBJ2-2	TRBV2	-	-	CASSYLRVAGELFF	TGTGCCAGCAGTTACCTCCGGGTAGCCGGGGAGCTGTTTTTT